This T cell receptor beta chain derives from a study of shared clonotypes between healthy human individuals. This table comes from immunoSEQ multiplex PCR, and its TCRdb copy is limited to in-frame clones, with some not included. The data show about 470,000 clones, around 79% seen once. The V gene's germline CDR1 is MNHNS and CDR2 SASEGT. V trimming: 5 bases; J trimming: 4 bases; junction bases outside the gene matches: 6. The CDR3 length is 14 residues. The specimen was PBMCs. The V gene is TRBV6-1, the J gene TRBJ1-1; 8 bases map to TRBD1. The clonotype originates from a woman aged 40 to 50 in good health. Some clones in this sample may be carry-over from other donors' samples. CDR3 DNA: TGTGCCAGCAGTCCTGACAGGGGAAGCACTGAAGCTTTCTTT. This codes for CASSPDRGSTEAFF.